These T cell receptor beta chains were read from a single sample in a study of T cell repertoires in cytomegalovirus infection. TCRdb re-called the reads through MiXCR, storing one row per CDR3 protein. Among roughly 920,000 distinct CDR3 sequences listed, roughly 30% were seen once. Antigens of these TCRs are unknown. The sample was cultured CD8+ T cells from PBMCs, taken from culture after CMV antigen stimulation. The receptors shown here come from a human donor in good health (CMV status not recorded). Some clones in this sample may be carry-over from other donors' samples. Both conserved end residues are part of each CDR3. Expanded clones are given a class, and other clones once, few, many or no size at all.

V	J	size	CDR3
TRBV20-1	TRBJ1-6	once	CSAGVGAPLHF
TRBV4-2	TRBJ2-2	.	CASSLRDSTNTGELFF
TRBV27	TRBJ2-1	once	CASTYWPGGNNEQFF
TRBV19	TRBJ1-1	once	CASSIGLLLNTEAFF
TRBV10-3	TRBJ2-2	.	CAIRVGTGSGELFF
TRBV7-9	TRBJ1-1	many	CASSNTEAFF
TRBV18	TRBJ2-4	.	CASSPWGQGRNIQYF
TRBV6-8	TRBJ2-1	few	CASIGLRYNEQFF
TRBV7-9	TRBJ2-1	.	CASSPRDRDSNEQFF
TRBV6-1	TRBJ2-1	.	CASSEAPTLDNEQFF
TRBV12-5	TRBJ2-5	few	CASGLYEPPGLQETQYF
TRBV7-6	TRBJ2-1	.	CASSRTSSHNEQFF
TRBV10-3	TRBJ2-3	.	CAISDSEGAFSQYF
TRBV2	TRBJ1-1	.	CASPGGSMNTEAFF
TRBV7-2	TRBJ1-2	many	CASSLSPGQGHGYTF
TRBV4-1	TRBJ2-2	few	CASSLGQGAPTGELFF
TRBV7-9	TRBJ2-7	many	CASSGDRGIYEQYF
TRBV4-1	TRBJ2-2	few	CASSQEPDGELFF
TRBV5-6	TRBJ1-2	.	CASSLMEVFNYGYTF
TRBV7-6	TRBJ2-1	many	CASSFQGSYNEQFF
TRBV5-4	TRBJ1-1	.	CASSARGTERTEAFF
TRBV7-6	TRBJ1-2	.	CASSLAQRLYYGYTF
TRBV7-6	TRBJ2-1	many	CASSLVRGGGRNEQFF
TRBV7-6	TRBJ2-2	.	CASSSNDRGRTGELFF
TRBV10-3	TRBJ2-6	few	CAISDAAGNSGANVLTF
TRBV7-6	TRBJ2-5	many	CASNIIGGQETQYF
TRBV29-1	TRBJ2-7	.	CSVEDVSGSSSYEQYF
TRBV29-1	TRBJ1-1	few	CSVGSTAGNTEAFF
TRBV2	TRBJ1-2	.	CASSPTRQGARGYTF
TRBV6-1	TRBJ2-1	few	CASSEGAVEQFF
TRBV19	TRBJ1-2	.	CASSIARTGDYGYTF
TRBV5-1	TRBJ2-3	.	CASSQGLDTDTQYF
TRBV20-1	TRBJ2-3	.	CSAPALRDKRGTDTQYF
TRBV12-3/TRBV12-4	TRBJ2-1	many	CASSFWENNEQFF
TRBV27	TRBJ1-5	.	CASSLNPGNQPQHF
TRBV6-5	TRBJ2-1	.	CASSFTGTVNNEQFF
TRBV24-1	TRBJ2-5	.	CATALAAQETQYF
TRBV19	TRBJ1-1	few	CASYMGEAFF
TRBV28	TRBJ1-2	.	CASSLLGRYGYTF
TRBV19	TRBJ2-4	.	CASSIPVGGNIQYF
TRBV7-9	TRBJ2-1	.	CASSSRGTSNRNEQFF
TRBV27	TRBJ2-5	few	CASSFRQAYQETQYF